This T cell receptor (beta chain) is drawn from a study of blood T cells in healthy people across ages. General study points: While age rose, TCR beta diversity per million T cells dropped in a roughly linear way.

A second PCR, run for about 7 to 12 cycles, used a sample-barcoded 5' primer plus a J-beta primer mix. Each TCR beta cDNA got a 12-nucleotide random molecular identifier. Using its own MiXCR run on the 5' RACE reads, TCRdb lists one record per CDR3 protein. The repertoire holds 1,500,000 or so distinct CDR3 sequences, approximately 43% seen once, with more than 4% in the top ten. About this clonotype itself: What it binds is not known.

This clonotype originated in a woman in her late teens or twenties in good health. What was sequenced was blood.

The CDR3 DNA follows: TGCAGTGCTAGAGATCTCCTGGGAATTCAGCCCCAGCATTTT. It codes for CSARDLLGIQPQHF. The J gene is TRBJ1-5, the V gene TRBV20-1; unclear D gene. Germline values: CDR1 DFQATT, CDR2 SNEGSKA (reference sequence). The CDR3 is 14 amino acids. V was cut by 0 bases and J by 6 bases, with 12 bases left in between.